Below, one T cell receptor (beta chain) is given with its context. Original methodology: By means of reference gene primer amplification, nucleated cell counts were estimated. Libraries were prepared by immunoSEQ multiplex PCR; TCRdb keeps only in-frame clonotypes and omits some of them. V, J and clone size were drawn from that table, and D and trimming were deduced from the DNA. The sample holds fewer than 250,000 clones, around four fifths seen once. Germline values: CDR1 GTSNPN, CDR2 SVGIG (reference sequence). The CDR3 sequence is 16 residues long. The junction had 9 bases not matched to a gene; V was cut back by 6 bases and J by 5 bases. The source of the sample is a study of blood T cell repertoires in COVID-19. Study-wide background: Sites in the United States, Italy and Spain provided acute and convalescent COVID-19 samples. PBMCs, B-cell-depleted T cells, or T cells provided the cDNA or gDNA that made up the material.

This sequence was found in a woman aged 45-65 years with acute or convalescent COVID-19. The chain recombines TRBV30 with TRBJ2-2; TRBD2 aligns across 13 bases. The specimen was peripheral blood. This chain's CDR3 is CACLMGLAGRTGELFF. The CDR3 DNA reads as TGTGCCTGCCTAATGGGACTAGCGGGACGTACCGGGGAGCTGTTTTTT.